Listed here are 21 T cell receptor beta chains from one sample, sequenced in a study of blood T cell repertoires in COVID-19. Profiled with immunoSEQ multiplex PCR; TCRdb holds only in-frame clones, not every one. This sample has 300,000 to 450,000 clones, with approximately 80% found just once. Sequenced input: peripheral blood. Receptor source: a human donor with acute or convalescent COVID-19. The donor label of this sample is uncertain.

The chain links TRBV2 to TRBJ2-5; unclear D gene. The germline V and J ends were trimmed by 1 base and 2 bases, with 8 bases remaining between them. The CDR3 length is 14 residues. The V gene's germline CDR1 is SNHLY and CDR2 FYNNEI. CDR3 protein: CASSEEESQETQYF. In nucleotides, the CDR3 is TGTGCCAGCAGTGAAGAGGAGTCACAAGAGACCCAGTACTTC.

V and J are TRBV19 and TRBJ2-1; 7 bases match TRBD1. Germline V gene data show CDR1 as LNHDA and CDR2 as SQIVND (reference sequence). The CDR3 has 17 amino acids. V was pared by 4 bases and J by 2 bases, with 11 bases of the junction left unmatched. The CDR3 spells CASSTPPTGLTYNEQFF. In DNA form, the CDR3 reads TGTGCCAGTAGTACACCCCCGACAGGGTTGACCTACAATGAGCAGTTCTTC.

The chain couples TRBV6-5 to TRBJ2-1; 9 bases line up with TRBD2. The CDR3 has 14 amino acids. V was clipped by 5 bases and J by 7 bases; unmatched bases: 6. Germline CDR1 is MNHEY and CDR2 is SVGAGI. CDR3 loop: CASSRAGGLNEQFF. For the CDR3, the DNA is TGTGCCAGCAGTCGAGCGGGGGGCTTAAATGAGCAGTTCTTC.

The rearrangement links TRBV25-1 to TRBJ1-2; 7 positions match TRBD1. The V gene end was trimmed by 2 bases and the J gene end by 8 bases; junction bases not matched to a gene: 2. Germline CDR1 and CDR2: MGHDK and SYGVNS. The CDR3 consists of 12 residues. The CDR3 DNA sequence: TGTGCCAGCAGTGAAAGGGGGCTGGGCTACACCTTC. Translating gives CASSERGLGYTF.

This chain uses TRBV3-1 (or the pseudogene TRBV3-2) with TRBJ1-2; TRBD1 agrees at 8 bases. CDR1 is LGHDT, CDR2 YNNKEL, per germline (reference sequence). Losses at the gene ends were 0 bases for V and 2 bases for J; bases not matched to a gene: 5. This CDR3 has 16 residues. The CDR3 DNA sequence: TGTGCCAGCAGCCAAGAGGGGCGACAGGGGAACTATGGCTACACCTTC. This translates into CASSQEGRQGNYGYTF.

The CDR3 sequence is CASSLTSQGWTEAFF. The CDR3 DNA reads TGTGCCAGCAGCTTGACCTCACAGGGGTGGACTGAAGCTTTCTTT. This chain joins TRBV5-4 and TRBJ1-1; 7 nucleotides agree with TRBD1. Unmatched junction bases numbered 8, after V lost 1 base and J lost 5 bases. The CDR3 extends over 15 amino acids. Germline CDR1 is SGHNT and CDR2 is YYREEE (reference sequence). The full variable domain, completed using reference TRBV5-4 and TRBJ1-1, is ETGVTQSPTHLIKTRGQQVTLRCSSQSGHNTVSWYQQALGQGPQFIFQYYREEENGRGNFPPRFSGLQFPNYSSELNVNALELDDSALYLCASSLTSQGWTEAFFGQGTRLTVV.

V usage is TRBV2 and J usage is TRBJ1-1; TRBD1 agrees at 7 bases. The CDR3 spans 15 residues. Germline V gene sequence: CDR1 SNHLY, CDR2 FYNNEI. J gave up 5 bases and V 4 bases, and 10 bases lay outside the gene matches. The CDR3 loop reads CASSAPGGGRTEAFF. The CDR3 DNA is TGTGCCAGCAGTGCCCCAGGGGGTGGCAGAACTGAAGCTTTCTTT.

V usage is TRBV28 and J usage is TRBJ2-2; D uncertain. The germline CDR1 and CDR2 sequences are MDHEN and SYDVKM. This CDR3 has 16 amino acids. V was trimmed by 0 bases and J by 1 base, leaving 9 bases between them. CDR3 sequence reads: CASSLWAVGNTGELFF. CDR3 sequence (DNA): TGTGCCAGCAGTTTATGGGCGGTCGGGAACACCGGGGAGCTGTTTTTT.

A single count supports this clone. The chain joins TRBV28 to TRBJ1-1, with 7 bases matching TRBD1. Germline V CDR1 and CDR2: MDHEN, SYDVKM. CDR3 length equals 15 residues. Germline trimming cut 5 bases from V and 6 bases from J; bases unmatched to any gene: 12. As DNA, the CDR3 is TGTGCCAGCAGTCACGCGACAGGGTTGAGAGCTGAAGCTTTCTTT. It codes for CASSHATGLRAEAFF.

This clone turned up a few times. V gene TRBV2 combines with J gene TRBJ2-7; D may be TRBD1 (6 bases). Germline lookup yields CDR1 SNHLY and CDR2 FYNNEI. V was shortened by 5 bases and J by 2 bases, with 10 bases between the two germline ends. This CDR3 has 13 residues. The CDR3 DNA reads TGTGCCAGCAGTCAACAGGGTCCCTACGAGCAGTACTTC. Its translation: CASSQQGPYEQYF.

V usage is TRBV6-5 and J usage is TRBJ1-3; the D gene is possibly TRBD1 (5 bases). Germline CDR1 and CDR2: MNHEY and SVGAGI. Trimming shortened V by 2 bases and J by 2 bases, and 13 bases separated the two germline ends. CDR3 length: 16 residues. In nucleotides, the CDR3 is TGTGCCAGCAGTTACGATCGGGGAGGGGCTGGAAACACCATATATTTT. Encoded protein: CASSYDRGGAGNTIYF.

V is TRBV14 and J is TRBJ2-7, with D maybe TRBD2 (5 bases). Germline assignment: CDR1 SGHDN and CDR2 FVKESK. V was pared by 1 base and J by 0 bases, with 10 bases between. There are 15 residues in the CDR3. Here the CDR3 reads CASSQARGISYEQYF. CDR3 coding DNA: TGTGCCAGCAGCCAAGCCCGGGGTATCTCCTACGAGCAGTACTTC.

This chain connects TRBV9 to TRBJ2-3; TRBD2 is a possible D gene (6 bases). CDR1 SGDLS and CDR2 YYNGEE come from the germline V gene. Trimming pared 0 bases from V and 5 bases from J, leaving 13 bases between. The CDR3 is 15 amino acids. CDR3: CASSVGRVWEDTQYF. CDR3 bases: TGTGCCAGCAGCGTAGGGAGGGTTTGGGAAGATACGCAGTATTTT.

The chain has TRBV19 and TRBJ1-5, with D unresolved. Germline CDR1 reads LNHDA; CDR2 reads SQIVND (reference sequence). V lost 7 bases to trimming and J lost 2 bases, with 15 bases between them. This CDR3 has 15 amino acids. The CDR3 protein is CASKVGVGGNQPQHF. The CDR3 nucleotides read TGTGCCAGTAAGGTCGGGGTTGGGGGCAATCAGCCCCAGCATTTT.

This clone was seen a handful of times. The chain couples TRBV4-2 to TRBJ1-1; D ambiguous. Germline lookup yields CDR1 LGHNA and CDR2 YNFKEQ. This CDR3 is 15 amino acids long. Trimming took 4 bases from V and 1 from J, leaving 13 bases between them. The CDR3 coding sequence is TGTGCCAGCAGCCTTTATCTTGACAAGAACACTGAAGCTTTCTTT. The encoded protein is CASSLYLDKNTEAFF.

The gene calls are TRBV27 and TRBJ2-5, with D possibly TRBD1 on 5 matching bases. The CDR3 has 14 amino acids. The V gene's germline CDR1 is MNHEY and CDR2 SMNVEV (reference sequence). V was shortened by 2 bases and J by 5 bases, with 12 bases between the two germline ends. CDR3 residues: CASSLNRISETQYF. The CDR3 region has the DNA TGTGCCAGCAGTTTAAACAGGATCTCGGAGACCCAGTACTTC.

DNA of the CDR3: TGTGCCAGCAGCTTAGGGGCAGGGGGCCCCCTCTACAATGAGCAGTTCTTC. This encodes CASSLGAGGPLYNEQFF. The chain is built from TRBV7-8 and TRBJ2-1, with TRBD1 identical over 8 bases. This CDR3 region has 17 residues. CDR1 and CDR2 from the germline V gene are SGHVS and FQNEAQ. Trimming at V came to 1 base and at J to 3 bases, leaving 8 bases not matched to a gene. The complete variable domain, with remaining parts taken from reference TRBV7-8 and TRBJ2-1, reads GAGVSQSPRYKVAKRGQDVALRCDPISGHVSLFWYQQALGQGPEFLTYFQNEAQLDKSGLPSDRFFAERPEGSVSTLKIQRTQQEDSAVYLCASSLGAGGPLYNEQFFGPGTRLTVL.

The gene calls are TRBV18 and TRBJ1-2, with D perhaps matching TRBD1 (6 bases). This CDR3 is 15 amino acids long. Germline V gene data show CDR1 as KGHSH and CDR2 as LQKENI. V lost 5 bases, J lost 2 bases, and 15 bases lay in between. The CDR3 reads CASSSLPGQNYGYTF. The CDR3 DNA reads TGTGCCAGCTCATCCTTACCCGGACAGAACTATGGCTACACCTTC.

This clone was observed a single time. This chain joins TRBV7-2 and TRBJ1-3; D is undetermined. With 5 bases removed from V and 1 base from J, the gap between germline ends came to 15 bases. This CDR3 is built from 16 residues. The germline gives CDR1 SGHTA, CDR2 FQGNSA. The CDR3 protein is CASSDRTGYSGNTIYF. CDR3 coding DNA: TGTGCCAGCAGCGACCGGACGGGATATTCTGGAAACACCATATATTTT.

The gene calls are TRBV28 and TRBJ1-2; tentative D call: TRBD1 (5 bases). V lost 6 bases and J lost 8, with 13 bases in between. This CDR3 contains 12 residues. Germline-derived CDR1 and CDR2 are MDHEN and SYDVKM. CDR3 in amino acids: CASRLGGRGYTF. CDR3 in DNA: TGTGCCAGCAGATTGGGGGGTCGAGGCTACACCTTC.

This clone appeared many times. The CDR3 DNA is TGTGCCAGCAGCGATAGTATCTCTGGGGCCAACGTCCTGACTTTC. It translates to CASSDSISGANVLTF. The gene calls are TRBV6-5 and TRBJ2-6; unclear D gene. Trimming took off 6 bases at V and 0 bases at J, with 9 bases between the two ends. Germline CDR1 is MNHEY and CDR2 is SVGAGI. The CDR3 consists of 15 residues.